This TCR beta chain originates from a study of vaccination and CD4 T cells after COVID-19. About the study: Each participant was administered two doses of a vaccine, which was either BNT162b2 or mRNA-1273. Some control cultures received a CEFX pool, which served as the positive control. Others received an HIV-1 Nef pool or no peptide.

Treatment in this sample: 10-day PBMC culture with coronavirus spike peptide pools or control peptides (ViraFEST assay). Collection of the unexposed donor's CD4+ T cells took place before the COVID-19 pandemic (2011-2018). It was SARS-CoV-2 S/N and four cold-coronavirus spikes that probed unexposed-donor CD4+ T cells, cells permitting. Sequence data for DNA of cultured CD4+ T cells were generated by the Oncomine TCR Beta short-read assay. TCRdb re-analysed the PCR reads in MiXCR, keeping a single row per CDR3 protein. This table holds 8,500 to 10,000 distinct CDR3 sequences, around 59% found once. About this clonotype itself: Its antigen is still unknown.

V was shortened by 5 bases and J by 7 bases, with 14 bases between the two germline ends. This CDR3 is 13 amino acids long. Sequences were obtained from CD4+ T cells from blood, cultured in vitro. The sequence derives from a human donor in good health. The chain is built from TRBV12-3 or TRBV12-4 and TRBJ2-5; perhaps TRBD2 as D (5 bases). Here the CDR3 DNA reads TGTGCCAGCAGTCCACGGACCGGAGGGACCCAGTACTTC. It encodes CASSPRTGGTQYF.